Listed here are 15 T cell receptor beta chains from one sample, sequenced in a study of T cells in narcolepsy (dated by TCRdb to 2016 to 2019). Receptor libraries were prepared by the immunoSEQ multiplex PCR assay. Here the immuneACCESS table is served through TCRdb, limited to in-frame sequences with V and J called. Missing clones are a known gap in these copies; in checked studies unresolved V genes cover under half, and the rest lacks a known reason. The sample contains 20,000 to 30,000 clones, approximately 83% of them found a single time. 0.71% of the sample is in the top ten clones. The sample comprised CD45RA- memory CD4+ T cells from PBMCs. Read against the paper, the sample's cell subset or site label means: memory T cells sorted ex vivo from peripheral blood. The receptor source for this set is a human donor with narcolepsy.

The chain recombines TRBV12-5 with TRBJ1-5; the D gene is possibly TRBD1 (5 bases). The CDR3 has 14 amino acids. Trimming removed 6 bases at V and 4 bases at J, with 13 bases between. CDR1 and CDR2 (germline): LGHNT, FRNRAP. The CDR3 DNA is TGTGCTAGTGGGGGGGACCTCCTGAATCAGCCCCAGCATTTT. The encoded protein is CASGGDLLNQPQHF.

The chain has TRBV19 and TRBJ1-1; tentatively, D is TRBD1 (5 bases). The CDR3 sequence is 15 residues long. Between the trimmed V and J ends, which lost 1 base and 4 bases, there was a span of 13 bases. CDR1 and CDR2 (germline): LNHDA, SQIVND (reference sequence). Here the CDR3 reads CASSIGRSGSTEAFF. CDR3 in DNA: TGTGCCAGTAGTATAGGACGATCAGGGAGCACTGAAGCTTTCTTT.

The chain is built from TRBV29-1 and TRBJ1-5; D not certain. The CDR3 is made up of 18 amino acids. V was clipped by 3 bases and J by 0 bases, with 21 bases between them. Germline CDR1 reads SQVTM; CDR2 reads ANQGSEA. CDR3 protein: CSVDLGYVFNNSNQPQHF. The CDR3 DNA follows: TGCAGCGTTGATTTGGGTTATGTTTTTAACAATAGCAATCAGCCCCAGCATTTT.

In nucleotides, the CDR3 is TGTGCCAGCAGTCACCGGGACAGCAATTCACCCCTCCACTTT. Protein product: CASSHRDSNSPLHF. The chain has TRBV2 and TRBJ1-6; the match to TRBD1 covers 7 bases. Germline CDR1 and CDR2: SNHLY and FYNNEI. V gave up 5 bases and J gave up 7 bases; unmatched junction bases: 5. This CDR3 region has 14 residues.

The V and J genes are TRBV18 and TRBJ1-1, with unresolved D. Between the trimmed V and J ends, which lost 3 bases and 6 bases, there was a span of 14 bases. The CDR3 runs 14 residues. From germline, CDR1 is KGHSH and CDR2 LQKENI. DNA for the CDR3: TGTGCCAGCTCACCCTACCTCAACGGGCCTGAAGCTTTCTTT. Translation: CASSPYLNGPEAFF.

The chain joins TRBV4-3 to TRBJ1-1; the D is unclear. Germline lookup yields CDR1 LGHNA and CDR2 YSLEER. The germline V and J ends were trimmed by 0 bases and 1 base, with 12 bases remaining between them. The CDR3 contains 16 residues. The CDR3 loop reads CASSQDPARQNTEAFF. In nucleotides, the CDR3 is TGCGCCAGCAGCCAAGATCCGGCCAGACAGAACACTGAAGCTTTCTTT.

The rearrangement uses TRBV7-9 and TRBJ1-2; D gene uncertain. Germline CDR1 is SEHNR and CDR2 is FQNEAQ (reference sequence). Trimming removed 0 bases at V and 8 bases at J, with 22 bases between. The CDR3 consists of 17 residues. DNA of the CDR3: TGTGCCAGCAGCTTAGCGTTACAATTTAGCTCAACCGGAGGCTACACCTTC. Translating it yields CASSLALQFSSTGGYTF.

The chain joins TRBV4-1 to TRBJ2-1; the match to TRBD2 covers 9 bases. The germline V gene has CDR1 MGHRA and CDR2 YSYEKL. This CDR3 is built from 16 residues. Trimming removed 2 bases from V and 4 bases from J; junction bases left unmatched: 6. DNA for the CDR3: TGCGCCAGCAGCCAAAGAGTGACTAGCGGTTACAATGAGCAGTTCTTC. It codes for CASSQRVTSGYNEQFF.

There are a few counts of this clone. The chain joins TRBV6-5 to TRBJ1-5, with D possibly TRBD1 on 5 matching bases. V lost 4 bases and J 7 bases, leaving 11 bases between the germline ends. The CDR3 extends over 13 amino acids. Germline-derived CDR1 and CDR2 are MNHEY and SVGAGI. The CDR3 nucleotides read TGTGCCAGCAGTTCAGGGTTGGGACAGCCCCAGCATTTT. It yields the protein CASSSGLGQPQHF.

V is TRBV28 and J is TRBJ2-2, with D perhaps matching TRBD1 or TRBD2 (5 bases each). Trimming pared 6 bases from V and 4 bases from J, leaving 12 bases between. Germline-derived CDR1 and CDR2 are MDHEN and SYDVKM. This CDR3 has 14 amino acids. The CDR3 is CASRGPATTGELFF. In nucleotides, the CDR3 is TGTGCCAGCAGGGGACCGGCGACCACCGGGGAGCTGTTTTTT.

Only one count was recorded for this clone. In DNA, the CDR3 is TGTGCCAGCATGAGGGCCCTGGATCAGCCCCAGCATTTT. Protein: CASMRALDQPQHF. The rearrangement uses TRBV6-6 and TRBJ1-5; D not resolved. This CDR3 is 13 amino acids long. Trimming left V 7 bases short and J 5 bases short, with 12 bases between. Germline-derived CDR1 and CDR2 are MNHNY and SVGAGI (reference sequence).

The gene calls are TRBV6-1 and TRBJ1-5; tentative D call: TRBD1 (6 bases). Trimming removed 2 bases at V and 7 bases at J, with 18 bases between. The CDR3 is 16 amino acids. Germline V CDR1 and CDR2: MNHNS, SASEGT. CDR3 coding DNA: TGTGCCAGCAGTGAACGGCACACACAGGGCACACAGCCCCAGCATTTT. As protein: CASSERHTQGTQPQHF.

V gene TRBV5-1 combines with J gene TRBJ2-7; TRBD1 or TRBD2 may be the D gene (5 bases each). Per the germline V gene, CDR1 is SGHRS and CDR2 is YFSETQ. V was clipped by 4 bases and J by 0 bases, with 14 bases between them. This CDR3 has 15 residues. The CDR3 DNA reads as TGCGCCAGCAGCCTCCTCAGGGACGGCTCCTACGAGCAGTACTTC. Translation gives CASSLLRDGSYEQYF.

The CDR3 reads CASSHHLRGNLTYNEQFF. The CDR3 DNA follows: TGTGCCAGCAGCCACCACCTACGCGGAAACCTTACCTACAATGAGCAGTTCTTC. The genes are TRBV4-2 and TRBJ2-1; no firm D call. Trimming took off 3 bases at V and 2 bases at J, with 20 bases between the two ends. CDR1 LGHNA and CDR2 YNFKEQ come from the germline V gene. The CDR3 spans 18 residues.

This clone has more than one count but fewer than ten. The CDR3, as DNA: TGTGCCAGCAGTGTCGGTGGCACTGAAGCTTTCTTT. Translating it yields CASSVGGTEAFF. V is TRBV6-1 and J is TRBJ1-1; no clear D. V was cut by 4 bases and J by 4 bases, with 7 bases left in between. This CDR3 region has 12 residues. Germline V gene lookup returns CDR1 MNHNS and CDR2 SASEGT.